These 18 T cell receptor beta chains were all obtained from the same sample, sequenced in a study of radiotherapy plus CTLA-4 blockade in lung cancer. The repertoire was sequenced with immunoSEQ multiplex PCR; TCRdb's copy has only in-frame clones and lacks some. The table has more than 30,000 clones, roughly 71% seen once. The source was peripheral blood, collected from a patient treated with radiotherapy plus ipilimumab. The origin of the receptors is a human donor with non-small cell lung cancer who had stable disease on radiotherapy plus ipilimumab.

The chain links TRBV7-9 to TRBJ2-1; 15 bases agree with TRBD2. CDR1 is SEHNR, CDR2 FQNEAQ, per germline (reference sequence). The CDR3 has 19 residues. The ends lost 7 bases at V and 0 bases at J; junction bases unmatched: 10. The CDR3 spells CASTKGLAGGPGSYNEQFF. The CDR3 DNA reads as TGTGCCAGCACTAAAGGACTAGCGGGAGGGCCGGGCTCCTACAATGAGCAGTTCTTC.

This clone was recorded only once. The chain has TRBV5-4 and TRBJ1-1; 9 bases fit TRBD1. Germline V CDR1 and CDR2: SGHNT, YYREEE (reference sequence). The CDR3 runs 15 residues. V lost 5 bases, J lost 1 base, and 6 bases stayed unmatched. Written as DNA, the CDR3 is TGTGCCAGCAGAAGAACAGGGGGCCCGAACACTGAAGCTTTCTTT. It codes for CASRRTGGPNTEAFF.

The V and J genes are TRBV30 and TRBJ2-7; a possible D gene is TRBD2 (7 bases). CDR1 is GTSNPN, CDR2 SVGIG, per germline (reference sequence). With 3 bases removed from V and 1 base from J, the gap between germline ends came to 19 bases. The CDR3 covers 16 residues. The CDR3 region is CAWRTFGRTVSYEQYF. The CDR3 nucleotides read TGTGCCTGGAGAACCTTCGGGAGGACAGTGTCCTACGAGCAGTACTTC.

This CDR3 reads CASSPDRGGRGNGGTEAFF. Here the CDR3 DNA reads TGTGCCAGCTCACCAGATCGTGGCGGCAGGGGAAATGGGGGCACTGAAGCTTTCTTT. The chain carries TRBV18 and TRBJ1-1; tentative D call: TRBD1 (6 bases). Germline CDR1 reads KGHSH; CDR2 reads LQKENI. V lost 2 bases to trimming and J lost 4 bases, with 26 bases between them. This CDR3 has 19 residues.

Here the CDR3 DNA reads TGTGCCAGCAGCTTGGCGGGAGGGGGTTACAATGAGCAGTTCTTC. It specifies CASSLAGGGYNEQFF. The chain uses TRBV11-3 and TRBJ2-1; 9 nucleotides align to TRBD2. This CDR3 is 15 amino acids long. Germline trimming cut 3 bases from V and 4 bases from J; bases unmatched to any gene: 4. Germline assignment: CDR1 SGHNT and CDR2 YENEEA.

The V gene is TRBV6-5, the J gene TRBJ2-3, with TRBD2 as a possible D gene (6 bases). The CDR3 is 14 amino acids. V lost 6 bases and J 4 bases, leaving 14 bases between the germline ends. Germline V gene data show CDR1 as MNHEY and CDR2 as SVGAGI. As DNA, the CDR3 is TGTGCCAGCAGCCCCCCCGGAGGGGCAGATACGCAGTATTTT. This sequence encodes CASSPPGGADTQYF.

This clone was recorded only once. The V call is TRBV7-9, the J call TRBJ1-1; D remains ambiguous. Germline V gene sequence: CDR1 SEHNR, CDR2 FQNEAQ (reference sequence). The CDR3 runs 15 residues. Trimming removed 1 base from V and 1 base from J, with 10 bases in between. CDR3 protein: CASSLGRNKNTEAFF. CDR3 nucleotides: TGTGCCAGCAGCTTAGGACGAAACAAGAACACTGAAGCTTTCTTT.

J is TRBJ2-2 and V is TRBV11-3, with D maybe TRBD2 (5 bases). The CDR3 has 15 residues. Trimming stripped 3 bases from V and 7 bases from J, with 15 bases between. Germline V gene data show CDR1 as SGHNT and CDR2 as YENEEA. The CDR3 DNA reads TGTGCCAGCAGCTTCAAACTAGTGGGCCTCGGGGAGCTGTTTTTT. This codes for CASSFKLVGLGELFF. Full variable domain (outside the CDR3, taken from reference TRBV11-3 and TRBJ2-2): EAGVVQSPRYKIIEKKQPVAFWCNPISGHNTLYWYLQNLGQGPELLIRYENEEAVDDSQLPKDRFSAERLKGVDSTLKIQPAELGDSAVYLCASSFKLVGLGELFFGEGSRLTVL.

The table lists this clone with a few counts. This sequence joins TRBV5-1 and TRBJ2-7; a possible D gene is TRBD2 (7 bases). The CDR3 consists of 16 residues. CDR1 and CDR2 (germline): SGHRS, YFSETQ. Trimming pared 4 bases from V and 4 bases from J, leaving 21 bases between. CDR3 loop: CASSLGGGGGRYEQYF. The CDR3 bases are TGCGCCAGCAGCCTCGGAGGGGGAGGGGGAAGGTACGAGCAGTACTTC.

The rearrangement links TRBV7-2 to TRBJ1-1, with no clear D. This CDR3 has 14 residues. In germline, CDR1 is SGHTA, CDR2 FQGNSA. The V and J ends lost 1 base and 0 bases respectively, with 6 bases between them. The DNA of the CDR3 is TGTGCCAGCAGCTTAGGTAGCATGAACACTGAAGCTTTCTTT. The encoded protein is CASSLGSMNTEAFF.

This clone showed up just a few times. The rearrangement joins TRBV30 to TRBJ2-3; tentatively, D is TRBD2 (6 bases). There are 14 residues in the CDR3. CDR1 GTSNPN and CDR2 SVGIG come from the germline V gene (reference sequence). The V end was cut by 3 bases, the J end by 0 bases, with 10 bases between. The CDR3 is CAWRGSGSTDTQYF. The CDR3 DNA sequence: TGTGCCTGGAGGGGGAGCGGGAGCACAGATACGCAGTATTTT.

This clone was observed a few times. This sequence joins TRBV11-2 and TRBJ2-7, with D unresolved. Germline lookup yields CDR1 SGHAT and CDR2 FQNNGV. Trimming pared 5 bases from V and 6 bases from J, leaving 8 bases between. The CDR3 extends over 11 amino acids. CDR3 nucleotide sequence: TGTGCCAGCAGCGCAGGCCCCGAGCAGTACTTC. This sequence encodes CASSAGPEQYF.

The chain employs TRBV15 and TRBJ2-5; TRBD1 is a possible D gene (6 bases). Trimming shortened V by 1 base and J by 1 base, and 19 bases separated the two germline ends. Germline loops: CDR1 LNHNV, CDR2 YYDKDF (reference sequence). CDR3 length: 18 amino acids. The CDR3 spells CATSRGYPVGRGQETQYF. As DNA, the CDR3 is TGTGCCACCAGCAGAGGATACCCAGTGGGCAGGGGCCAAGAGACCCAGTACTTC.

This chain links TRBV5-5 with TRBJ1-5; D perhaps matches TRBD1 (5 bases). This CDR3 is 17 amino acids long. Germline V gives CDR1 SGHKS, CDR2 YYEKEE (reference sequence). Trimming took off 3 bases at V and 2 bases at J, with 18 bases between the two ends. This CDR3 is CASSSAWGGAGNQPQHF. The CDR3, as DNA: TGTGCCAGCAGCTCGGCCTGGGGGGGAGCGGGCAATCAGCCCCAGCATTTT.

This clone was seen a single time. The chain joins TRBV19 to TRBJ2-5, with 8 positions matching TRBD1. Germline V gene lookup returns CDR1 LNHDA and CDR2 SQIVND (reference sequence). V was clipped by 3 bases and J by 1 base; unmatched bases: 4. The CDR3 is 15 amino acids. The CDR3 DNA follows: TGTGCCAGTAGTATCGACAGGGGCTTCCAAGAGACCCAGTACTTC. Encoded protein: CASSIDRGFQETQYF.

CDR3 in amino acids: CASREGWNTGELFF. The DNA of the CDR3 is TGTGCCAGCAGAGAGGGGTGGAACACCGGGGAGCTGTTTTTT. V usage is TRBV6-4 and J usage is TRBJ2-2, with D perhaps given as TRBD1 or TRBD2 (5 bases each). The germline V gene has CDR1 MRHNA and CDR2 SNTAGT. Trimming stripped 6 bases from V and 1 base from J, with 9 bases between. There are 14 residues in the CDR3.

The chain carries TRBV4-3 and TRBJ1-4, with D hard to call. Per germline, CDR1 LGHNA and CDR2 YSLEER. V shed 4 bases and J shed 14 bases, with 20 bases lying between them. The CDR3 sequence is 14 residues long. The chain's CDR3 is CASSPGTSNERLFF. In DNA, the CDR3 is TGCGCCAGCAGCCCGGGAACGTCTAATGAACGCCTGTTTTTT.

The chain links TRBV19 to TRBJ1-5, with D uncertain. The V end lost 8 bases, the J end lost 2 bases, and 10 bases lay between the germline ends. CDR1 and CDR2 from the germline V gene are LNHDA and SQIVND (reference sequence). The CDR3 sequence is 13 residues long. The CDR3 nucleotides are TGTGCCAGTTCGGTAAGGGGCAATCAGCCCCAGCATTTT. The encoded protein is CASSVRGNQPQHF.